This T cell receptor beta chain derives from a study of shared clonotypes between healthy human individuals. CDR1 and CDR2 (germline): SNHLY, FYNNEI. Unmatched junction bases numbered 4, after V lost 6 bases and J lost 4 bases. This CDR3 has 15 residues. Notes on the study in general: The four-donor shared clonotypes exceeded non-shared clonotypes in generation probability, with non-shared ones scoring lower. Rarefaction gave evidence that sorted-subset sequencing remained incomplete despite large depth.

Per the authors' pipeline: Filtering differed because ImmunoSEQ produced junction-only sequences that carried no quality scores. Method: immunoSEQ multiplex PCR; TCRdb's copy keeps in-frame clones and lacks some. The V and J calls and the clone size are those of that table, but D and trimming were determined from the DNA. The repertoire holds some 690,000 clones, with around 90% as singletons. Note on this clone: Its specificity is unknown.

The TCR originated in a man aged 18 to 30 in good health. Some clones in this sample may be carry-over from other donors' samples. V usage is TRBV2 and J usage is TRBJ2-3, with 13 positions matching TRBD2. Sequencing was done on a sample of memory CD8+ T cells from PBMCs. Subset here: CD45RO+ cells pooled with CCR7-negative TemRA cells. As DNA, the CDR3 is TGTGCCAGCAGAGTACTAGCGGGAGGGCCAGATACGCAGTATTTT. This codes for CASRVLAGGPDTQYF.